This T cell receptor beta chain is drawn from a study of blood T cell repertoires in COVID-19. Study-wide background: Italy, Spain and the United States were the sources of the convalescent and acute COVID-19 samples. T cells, B-cell-depleted T cells, or PBMCs supplied cDNA or gDNA.

V shed 5 bases, J shed 4 bases, and the junction held 5 bases outside the gene matches. This CDR3 has 13 residues. CDR1 is SGHNT and CDR2 is YYREEE in the germline V gene (reference sequence). The data were produced by immunoSEQ multiplex PCR, yet TCRdb's version contains in-frame clones alone and is incomplete. The repertoire has about 120,000 clones, 80% to 90% of them found once; the top ten carry 9% to 13%. This receptor was taken from a human donor in a cohort sampled during active COVID-19. The specimen was peripheral blood. The gene calls are TRBV5-4 and TRBJ1-2; 7 bases align to TRBD1. CDR3 protein: CASRTTGPYGYTF. The CDR3 DNA is TGTGCCAGCAGGACGACAGGGCCCTATGGCTACACCTTC. The whole variable domain, remainder taken from reference TRBV5-4 and TRBJ1-2, is ETGVTQSPTHLIKTRGQQVTLRCSSQSGHNTVSWYQQALGQGPQFIFQYYREEENGRGNFPPRFSGLQFPNYSSELNVNALELDDSALYLCASRTTGPYGYTFGSGTRLTVV.